Below, 27 T cell receptor beta chains from the same sample are listed, as sequenced in a study of metastatic and nonmetastatic thyroid tumors. Not a single patient had been given any form of treatment at any point before undergoing thyroid surgery. TCRdb re-clonotyped the PCR reads via MiXCR. The table has 84,000 or so clones, around 9.1% seen once. The sample consisted of blood. These TCRs come from a female donor with papillary thyroid cancer or a benign thyroid nodule (not recorded which). Some clones in this sample may be carry-over from other donors' samples.

This clone was counted many times. The V gene is TRBV5-1, the J gene TRBJ2-3; TRBD2 aligns across 10 bases. V shed 4 bases, J shed 8 bases, and the junction held 7 bases outside the gene matches. The CDR3 spans 14 residues. Germline V gene sequence: CDR1 SGHRS, CDR2 YFSETQ. CDR3 region: CASSRPGTSATQYF. The CDR3 DNA sequence: TGCGCCAGCAGCCGTCCCGGGACTAGCGCTACGCAGTATTTT.

A few counts support this clone. The chain is built from TRBV6-5 and TRBJ2-3, with a tentative D call TRBD2 (5 bases). Germline V gene lookup returns CDR1 MNHEY and CDR2 SVGAGI. The V end was cut by 6 bases, the J end by 4 bases, with 23 bases between. The length of the CDR3 is 17 residues. The CDR3 region is CASRGPTSFLEPDTQYF. The CDR3 nucleotides are TGTGCCAGCAGAGGACCAACTAGTTTCTTGGAGCCAGATACGCAGTATTTT.

This clone has at least ten counts. J is TRBJ1-6 and V is TRBV6-5; D unresolved. Germline CDR1 and CDR2: MNHEY and SVGAGI. Trimming removed 3 bases from V and 8 bases from J, with 8 bases in between. The CDR3 runs to 13 residues. Here the CDR3 reads CASSYTSDSPLHF. CDR3 bases: TGTGCCAGCAGTTATACATCAGATTCACCCCTCCACTTT.

This clone has ten or more counts. The chain carries TRBV12-3 or TRBV12-4 and TRBJ1-5; 7 nucleotides line up with TRBD1. J gave up 4 bases and V 4 bases, and 7 bases lay outside the gene matches. The CDR3 is made up of 15 amino acids. DNA of the CDR3: TGTGCCAGCAGTTCACAGGGGAGTGGAAATCAGCCCCAGCATTTT. Its protein is CASSSQGSGNQPQHF.

With respect to this clone: The same CDR3 also results from other DNA sequences found in this sample. CDR3 protein: CASSQGFSNQPQHF. The CDR3, as DNA: TGTGCCAGCAGCCAAGGGTTCAGCAATCAGCCCCAGCATTTT. The genes are TRBV3-1 and TRBJ1-5, with no clear D. CDR3 size: 14 residues. Trimming removed 1 base at V and 1 base at J, with 5 bases between. Germline V lookup: CDR1 LGHDT, CDR2 YNNKEL (reference sequence).

This clone was seen at least ten times. The genes are TRBV7-8 and TRBJ2-7; TRBD1 might be the D (6 bases). The CDR3 is made up of 14 amino acids. Between the trimmed V and J ends, which lost 4 bases and 3 bases, there was a span of 13 bases. Germline CDR1 and CDR2: SGHVS and FQNEAQ. The CDR3 DNA follows: TGTGCCAGCAGCTCCCGGGACACCTTCTACGAGCAGTACTTC. Translated: CASSSRDTFYEQYF.

About this clone: A read error is possible here, since a much larger clone lies one base away. CDR3 bases: TGCGCCAGCAGCTTAGGGGGGGCGGTATATACGCAGTATTTT. Its translation: CASSLGGAVYTQYF. The chain recombines TRBV5-1 with TRBJ2-3, with TRBD2 as a possible D gene (7 bases). The CDR3 sequence is 14 residues long. Trimming stripped 2 bases from V and 7 bases from J, with 14 bases between. Germline lookup yields CDR1 SGHRS and CDR2 YFSETQ. The full variable domain, completed using reference TRBV5-1 and TRBJ2-3, is KAGVTQTPRYLIKTRGQQVTLSCSPISGHRSVSWYQQTPGQGLQFLFEYFSETQRNKGNFPGRFSGRQFSNSRSEMNVSTLELGDSALYLCASSLGGAVYTQYFGPGTRLTVL.

The table lists this clone with a few counts. Relative to the germline gene, one junction end is altered; a read error may explain this. The genes are TRBV6-1 and TRBJ1-1; D remains ambiguous. Germline V gene data show CDR1 as MNHNS and CDR2 as SASEGT. CDR3 length equals 15 residues. For the CDR3, the DNA is TGTGCCAGCAGCGTGGTTGGACTCGGCTTAACTGAATCTTTCTTT. Translation gives CASSVVGLGLTESFF.

V is TRBV10-1 and J is TRBJ2-1; 9 positions agree with TRBD1. Germline V CDR1 and CDR2: WNHNN, SYGVQD (reference sequence). After removal of 5 bases from V and 9 bases from J, the junction contained 5 bases not matched to a gene. The CDR3 covers 13 residues. The CDR3 loop reads CASSLGQGSEQFF. The CDR3 DNA reads as TGCGCCAGCAGTTTAGGACAGGGGAGTGAGCAGTTCTTC.

J is TRBJ2-3 and V is TRBV12-3 or TRBV12-4; 13 bases are a match to TRBD2. The CDR3 runs 19 residues. Germline trimming cut 2 bases from V and 2 bases from J; bases unmatched to any gene: 10. CDR3 coding DNA: TGTGCCAGCAGTTTACTCCCTGGGACTAGCGGGACCCCCACAGATACGCAGTATTTT. It translates to CASSLLPGTSGTPTDTQYF.

This clone was seen at least ten times. The V gene is TRBV2, the J gene TRBJ1-2; D not certain. Trimming removed 3 bases at V and 0 bases at J, with 11 bases between. Germline V lookup: CDR1 SNHLY, CDR2 FYNNEI. The length of the CDR3 is 15 residues. The CDR3 sequence: CASSESQRTNYGYTF. The CDR3 DNA is TGTGCCAGCAGTGAGAGCCAGCGAACTAACTATGGCTACACCTTC.

There are a few counts of this clone. CDR3 coding DNA: TGTGCCAGCAGGGGGACTAGCGGGACCTTTAAGCAGTATTTT. Protein sequence: CASRGTSGTFKQYF. V and J are TRBV3-1 and TRBJ2-3; TRBD2 aligns across 13 bases. Looked up from germline, CDR1 is LGHDT and CDR2 is YNNKEL (reference sequence). This CDR3 is 14 amino acids long. Trimming took 6 bases from V and 11 from J; bases not matched to a gene: 8.

Regarding this clone: A clone one base away is much larger, so this may be a read error. The chain employs TRBV24-1 and TRBJ2-5; 7 nucleotides line up with TRBD1. After removal of 4 bases from V and 9 bases from J, the junction contained 16 bases not matched to a gene. Per germline, CDR1 KGHDR and CDR2 SFDVKD. The CDR3 has 16 amino acids. DNA of the CDR3: TGTGCCACCAGTGACCCCCCGACAGGGAGAATCGAGGCCCAGTACTTC. It is translated as CATSDPPTGRIEAQYF.

This clone has ten or more counts. This chain joins TRBV27 and TRBJ1-2; a weak D match, TRBD1 (6 bases). Germline-derived CDR1 and CDR2 are MNHEY and SMNVEV (reference sequence). The V gene lost 3 bases and the J gene lost 4 bases, with 15 bases spanning the gap. This CDR3 has 15 amino acids. CDR3 bases: TGTGCCAGCAGTTTTAGGGCAGGGGAATCCTATGGCTACACCTTC. It is translated as CASSFRAGESYGYTF.

This clone was picked up many times. The chain carries TRBV30 and TRBJ1-3, with TRBD1 as a possible D gene (5 bases). Germline CDR1 reads GTSNPN; CDR2 reads SVGIG (reference sequence). The CDR3 covers 11 residues. CDR3 sequence reads: CASRFGQTIYF. Written as DNA, the CDR3 is TGTGCTAGTCGATTTGGACAAACTATATATTTT. The full variable domain, its missing parts supplied by reference TRBV30 and TRBJ1-3, is SQTIHQWPATLVQPVGSPLSLECTVEGTSNPNLYWYRQAAGRGLQLLFYSVGIGQISSEVPQNLSASRPQDRQFILSSKKLLLSDSGFYLCASRFGQTIYFGEGSWLTVV.

The sample holds a few counts of this clone. The same CDR3 arises from other DNA sequences in this sample as well. The rearrangement links TRBV28 to TRBJ2-4; 7 bases agree with TRBD1. The CDR3 has 15 residues. V shed 9 bases, J shed 6 bases, and the junction held 14 bases outside the gene matches. The germline gives CDR1 MDHEN, CDR2 SYDVKM. In DNA form, the CDR3 reads TGTGCCAGTGCCCCCCGGGGACAGAACAGAAACATTCAGTACTTC. This sequence encodes CASAPRGQNRNIQYF.

Only a few counts were recorded for this clone. V usage is TRBV12-3 or TRBV12-4 and J usage is TRBJ1-2, with 8 bases identical to TRBD1. The V segment lost 8 bases and the J segment 6 bases; nucleotides outside the gene matches: 14. The CDR3 has 15 amino acids. The CDR3 region has the DNA TGTGCCAGCGGAGATACCGGACAGGGTGTACATGGCTACACCTTC. Its protein product is CASGDTGQGVHGYTF.

This clone was found many times. Since a much larger clone is just one base distant, this may be a read error. The rearrangement links TRBV28 to TRBJ1-6; D is uncertain. Germline CDR1 reads MDHEN; CDR2 reads SYDVKM. This CDR3 has 14 amino acids. The CDR3 DNA sequence: TGTGCCAGCAGCCCCTCCCGCGATAATTCACCCCTCCTCTTT. This gives the protein CASSPSRDNSPLLF. The full variable domain, rest sourced from reference TRBV28 and TRBJ1-6, is DVKVTQSSRYLVKRTGEKVFLECVQDMDHENMFWYRQDPGLGLRLIYFSYDVKMKEKGDIPEGYSVSREKKERFSLILESASTNQTSMYLCASSPSRDNSPLLFGNGTRLTVT.

This clone showed up many times. This chain uses TRBV7-2 with TRBJ2-7; unclear D gene. Germline V gene data show CDR1 as SGHTA and CDR2 as FQGNSA. This CDR3 contains 11 residues. V was trimmed by 5 bases and J by 3 bases, leaving 5 bases between them. For the CDR3, the DNA is TGTGCCAGCAGCCCACTCTACGAGCAGTACTTC. Translating it yields CASSPLYEQYF.

The J gene is TRBJ2-5, the V gene TRBV5-6; D gene uncertain. The germline V gene has CDR1 SGHDT and CDR2 YYEEEE. Between the trimmed V and J ends, which lost 3 bases and 5 bases, there was a span of 8 bases. The CDR3 totals 12 residues. CDR3 DNA sequence: TGTGCCAGCAGCTCCGGGTGGGAGACCCAGTACTTC. Translation gives CASSSGWETQYF.

At least ten counts were recorded for this clone. The chain is built from TRBV6-2 or TRBV6-3 and TRBJ1-1; 7 bases fit TRBD1. Per the germline V gene, CDR1 is MNHEY and CDR2 is SVGEGT. The V segment lost 2 bases and the J segment 2 bases; nucleotides outside the gene matches: 8. CDR3 size: 16 residues. The CDR3 DNA is TGTGCCAGCAGTTACGATACAGGGGAAGGTAACACTGAAGCTTTCTTT. This sequence encodes CASSYDTGEGNTEAFF.

The J gene is TRBJ2-3, the V gene TRBV3-1; tentative D call: TRBD1 (5 bases). Trimming removed 4 bases from V and 1 base from J, with 15 bases in between. Germline CDR1 LGHDT, CDR2 YNNKEL (reference sequence). The CDR3 is 16 residues long. CDR3 residues: CASSRQVEQGTDTQYF. The CDR3 nucleotides read TGTGCCAGCAGCCGCCAGGTCGAACAGGGCACAGATACGCAGTATTTT.

The table lists this clone with many counts. The gene calls are TRBV5-1 and TRBJ2-3; D might be TRBD1 or TRBD2, each matching 5 bases. CDR3 length equals 17 residues. Per the germline V gene, CDR1 is SGHRS and CDR2 is YFSETQ. The V end was cut by 4 bases, the J end by 0 bases, with 18 bases between. CDR3 loop: CASSHTPGTESTDTQYF. The CDR3 coding sequence is TGCGCCAGCAGCCACACCCCAGGGACGGAGAGCACAGATACGCAGTATTTT.

This clone came up many times. The chain uses TRBV18 and TRBJ2-1; D gene unclear. CDR3 length: 13 residues. V lost 2 bases, J lost 3 bases, and 5 bases lay in between. The germline CDR1 and CDR2 sequences are KGHSH and LQKENI. CDR3 loop: CASSPYNYNEQFF. Written as DNA, the CDR3 is TGTGCCAGCTCACCATACAACTACAATGAGCAGTTCTTC.

This clone was recorded at least ten times. The V and J genes are TRBV27 and TRBJ1-5; D might be TRBD1 (5 bases). V was pared by 3 bases and J by 9 bases, with 9 bases between. This CDR3 spans 12 amino acids. Germline V gene sequence: CDR1 MNHEY, CDR2 SMNVEV (reference sequence). The CDR3 DNA reads as TGTGCCAGCAGTTTCAGGGTAGGGCCCCAGCATTTT. As protein: CASSFRVGPQHF.

Many counts were recorded for this clone. The CDR3 DNA reads TGTGCCAGCAGCGCCGAGGGGGGGCATCCGAGCACAGATACGCAGTATTTT. It specifies CASSAEGGHPSTDTQYF. This sequence joins TRBV9 and TRBJ2-3; maybe TRBD2 (7 bases). The CDR3 consists of 17 residues. V was trimmed by 3 bases and J by 0 bases, leaving 17 bases between them. The V gene's germline CDR1 is SGDLS and CDR2 YYNGEE.

This clone was counted many times. The chain uses TRBV5-1 and TRBJ2-1; D possibly corresponds to TRBD2 (7 bases). Per germline, CDR1 SGHRS and CDR2 YFSETQ. This CDR3 has 15 amino acids. V dropped 0 bases and J dropped 9 bases, with 16 bases sitting between them. The CDR3 DNA reads as TGCGCCAGCAGCTTGGACTGGGGGGGCTCTGGTGAGCAGTTCTTC. Translated, it gives CASSLDWGGSGEQFF.